The clone carrying this T cell receptor (beta chain) was recorded at least ten times. Its antigen is unidentified. This sample is part of a study of early T cells in non-severe SARS-CoV-2 infection. Study-level background: Unsorted whole blood bulk RNA was sequenced, with unpaired chains. Study-level points and caveats: The VDJdb matching leaned toward anti-spike CD8 responses and overlooked private and CD4 specificities.

Attachment of unique molecular identifiers was made to individual cDNA molecules. TCRdb independently ran MiXCR on the 5' RACE reads; one entry per CDR3 protein. The data contain some 77,000 distinct CDR3 sequences, 9.5% to 15% of them singletons. Germline-derived CDR1 and CDR2 are SNHLY and FYNNEI. The CDR3 consists of 15 residues. J was trimmed by 1 base and V by 4 bases; bases with no gene match: 3. The chain links TRBV2 to TRBJ2-3, with 9 nucleotides matching TRBD2. The receptor was isolated from an adult who was a healthcare worker with PCR-confirmed SARS-CoV-2 infection or an uninfected control (not recorded which). The source material was whole blood. DNA for the CDR3: TGTGCCAGCAGTGTGGTAGCGGGAGGCACAGATACGCAGTATTTT. Its protein product is CASSVVAGGTDTQYF.